The 3 T cell receptor beta chains below all came from one sample that was sequenced in a study of cytomegalovirus exposure and HLA in healthy donors. Assay: immunoSEQ multiplex PCR; the TCRdb copy retains only in-frame clones and omits some. The table shows about 130,000 clones, with roughly 79% occurring only once. The specimen was PBMCs. All receptors derive from a young man in good health and CMV-seropositive.

The V gene is TRBV2, the J gene TRBJ1-2; no clear D gene. Germline loops: CDR1 SNHLY, CDR2 FYNNEI. Trimming cost V 2 bases and J 6 bases, with 7 bases left between them. The CDR3 totals 12 residues. The CDR3 bases are TGTGCCAGCAGTGAATCGGGGAATGGCTACACCTTC. Protein: CASSESGNGYTF.

The V and J genes are TRBV11-3 and TRBJ2-1; 8 bases are shared with TRBD2. Losses at the gene ends were 5 bases for V and 4 bases for J; bases not matched to a gene: 7. The CDR3 has 15 residues. Germline assignment: CDR1 SGHNT and CDR2 YENEEA. The CDR3 loop is CASSPRLAGYNEQFF. CDR3 sequence (DNA): TGTGCCAGCAGCCCTAGGCTAGCGGGTTACAATGAGCAGTTCTTC.

In its sample, this clone was seen once. The chain links TRBV7-9 to TRBJ2-1, with 7 bases that match TRBD2. The CDR3 is 16 amino acids. J lost 4 bases, V lost 5 bases, and 11 bases had no gene match. Per the germline V gene, CDR1 is SEHNR and CDR2 is FQNEAQ (reference sequence). The CDR3 DNA reads as TGTGCCAGCAGCAGTGGACGGGGGGACGGGTACAATGAGCAGTTCTTC. This gives the protein CASSSGRGDGYNEQFF.